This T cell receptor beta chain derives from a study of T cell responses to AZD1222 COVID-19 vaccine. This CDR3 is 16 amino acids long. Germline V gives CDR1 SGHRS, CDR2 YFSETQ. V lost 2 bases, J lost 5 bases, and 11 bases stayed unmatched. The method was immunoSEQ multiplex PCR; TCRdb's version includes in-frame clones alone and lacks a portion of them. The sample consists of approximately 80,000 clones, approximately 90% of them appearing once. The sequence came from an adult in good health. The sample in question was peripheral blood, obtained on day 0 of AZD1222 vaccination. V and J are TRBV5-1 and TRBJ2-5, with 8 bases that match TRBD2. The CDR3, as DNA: TGCGCCAGCAGCTTACCCTCAACGGGGGGGATGGAGACCCAGTACTTC. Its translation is CASSLPSTGGMETQYF.